The 8 T cell receptor beta chains in this list originate from one sample, sequenced in a study of cytomegalovirus exposure and HLA in healthy donors (dated by TCRdb to between 2016 and 2019). The protocol used for the library was the immunoSEQ multiplex PCR assay. A mixture of 60 forward primers for TCR Vbeta segments and 13 reverse primers for TCR Jbeta segments was used in the multiplex PCR. TCRdb's version of the immuneACCESS table is confined to in-frame rearrangements and falls short of the full clone set. An unresolved V gene accounts for under half of the shortfall where checked; the remainder is of unknown origin. The sample table shows 250,000 to 350,000 clones, and 86% are seen once. The ten largest clones add up to 3.5% to 4% of the sample. Sequencing input: PBMCs. These receptors originate from a middle-aged man in good health and CMV-seropositive.

The chain uses TRBV6-6 and TRBJ2-7, with 7 bases fitting TRBD1. J was trimmed by 4 bases and V by 6 bases; bases with no gene match: 3. Germline CDR1 MNHNY, CDR2 SVGAGI (reference sequence). The CDR3 is 12 residues long. The CDR3 nucleotides read TGTGCCAGCAGCAGGGGACAGTACGAGCAGTACTTC. Protein sequence: CASSRGQYEQYF.

This clone is a singleton in its sample. This chain connects TRBV6-1 to TRBJ2-7; D remains ambiguous. Germline loops: CDR1 MNHNS, CDR2 SASEGT. Trimming removed 7 bases from V and 4 bases from J, with 11 bases in between. The CDR3 is made up of 12 amino acids. The CDR3 loop reads CASTPKRYEQYF. CDR3 in DNA: TGTGCCAGCACCCCGAAACGGTACGAGCAGTACTTC.

The chain links TRBV5-1 to TRBJ1-1, with TRBD1 as a possible D gene (5 bases). V was trimmed by 3 bases and J by 5 bases, leaving 8 bases between them. CDR3 length: 12 residues. Germline values: CDR1 SGHRS, CDR2 YFSETQ. The CDR3 is CASSSTGTEAFF. For the CDR3, the DNA is TGCGCCAGCAGCTCAACAGGAACTGAAGCTTTCTTT.

The chain combines TRBV11-2 with TRBJ2-5; 8 bases line up with TRBD2. CDR3 length: 15 residues. The V segment lost 1 base and the J segment 3 bases; nucleotides outside the gene matches: 4. The germline V gene encodes CDR1 SGHAT and CDR2 FQNNGV. This CDR3 reads CASSLVPGGKETQYF. The CDR3 nucleotides read TGTGCCAGCAGCTTAGTCCCGGGAGGGAAAGAGACCCAGTACTTC.

The chain is built from TRBV5-4 and TRBJ2-7; 8 bases are shared with TRBD2. V dropped 2 bases and J dropped 0; count of bases not matched to a gene: 4. In germline, CDR1 is SGHNT, CDR2 YYREEE (reference sequence). The CDR3 covers 15 residues. The CDR3 here is CASSFLAGPSYEQYF. For the CDR3, the DNA is TGTGCCAGCAGCTTTCTAGCGGGCCCCTCCTACGAGCAGTACTTC. The variable domain in full, with the rest retrieved from reference TRBV5-4 and TRBJ2-7, is ETGVTQSPTHLIKTRGQQVTLRCSSQSGHNTVSWYQQALGQGPQFIFQYYREEENGRGNFPPRFSGLQFPNYSSELNVNALELDDSALYLCASSFLAGPSYEQYFGPGTRLTVT.

The chain employs TRBV28 and TRBJ1-5; D not certain. Trimming left V 2 bases short and J 9 bases short, with 2 bases between. Germline values: CDR1 MDHEN, CDR2 SYDVKM. The CDR3 loop spans 10 amino acids. The CDR3 sequence is CASSLRPQHF. In DNA, the CDR3 is TGTGCCAGCAGTTTACGGCCCCAGCATTTT. The full variable domain, in which reference TRBV28 and TRBJ1-5 provide the parts outside the CDR3, is DVKVTQSSRYLVKRTGEKVFLECVQDMDHENMFWYRQDPGLGLRLIYFSYDVKMKEKGDIPEGYSVSREKKERFSLILESASTNQTSMYLCASSLRPQHFGDGTRLSIL.

The chain has TRBV7-9 and TRBJ2-7; D is possibly TRBD1 (5 bases). Trimming shortened V by 7 bases and J by 2 bases, and 9 bases separated the two germline ends. The CDR3 totals 12 residues. CDR1 is SEHNR, CDR2 FQNEAQ, per germline (reference sequence). CDR3 in amino acids: CASTTGPYEQYF. Written as DNA, the CDR3 is TGTGCCAGCACCACAGGTCCCTACGAGCAGTACTTC.

This clone has just one count. The chain carries TRBV29-1 and TRBJ1-2, with TRBD1 matching 7 bases. The CDR3 has 14 amino acids. V lost 4 bases, J lost 3 bases, and 8 bases stayed unmatched. Germline CDR1 is SQVTM and CDR2 is ANQGSEA. Written as DNA, the CDR3 is TGCAGCGTTGTAAGGGGGCCGAATGACTATGGCTACACCTTC. This sequence encodes CSVVRGPNDYGYTF.